A single sample is the source of the 16 T cell receptor beta chains below, sequenced in a study. TCRdb processed the RT-PCR reads anew with MiXCR; each CDR3 protein has one entry. The sample includes around 1,300 distinct CDR3 sequences, roughly 33% of them seen just once. Sequenced material: memory CD4+ T cells from salivary gland. Source of these receptors: a female donor with primary Sjogren's syndrome.

In its sample, this clonotype ranks as medium-sized. The V gene is TRBV5-1, the J gene TRBJ1-1, with D unresolved. Between the trimmed V and J ends, which lost 3 bases and 3 bases, there was a span of 9 bases. The CDR3 consists of 13 residues. Germline-derived CDR1 and CDR2 are SGHRS and YFSETQ. The CDR3 coding sequence is TGCGCCAGCAGCTGGTCAACCGACACTGAAGCTTTCTTT. Its translation: CASSWSTDTEAFF.

This clonotype was seen at least ten times. The J gene is TRBJ1-5, the V gene TRBV7-9; 7 nucleotides line up with TRBD1. The V gene end was trimmed by 1 base and the J gene end by 1 base; junction bases not matched to a gene: 1. Looked up from germline, CDR1 is SEHNR and CDR2 is FQNEAQ (reference sequence). There are 15 residues in the CDR3. CDR3 protein: CASSLGQGSNQPQHF. CDR3 in DNA: TGTGCCAGCAGCTTAGGACAGGGAAGCAATCAGCCCCAGCATTTT.

This clonotype is large within its sample. This chain links TRBV11-2 with TRBJ2-3; 8 bases line up with TRBD2. Unmatched junction bases numbered 6, after V lost 5 bases and J lost 2 bases. The CDR3 has 15 residues. Germline CDR1 and CDR2: SGHAT and FQNNGV. The CDR3 region is CASSPAGGPTDTQYF. For the CDR3, the DNA is TGTGCCAGCAGCCCCGCGGGGGGCCCCACAGATACGCAGTATTTT.

Within the sample, this clonotype is medium-sized. CDR3 region: CASSNGGAYNEQFF. CDR3 coding DNA: TGTGCCAGCAGTAATGGGGGAGCCTACAATGAGCAGTTCTTC. The chain has TRBV12-3 or TRBV12-4 and TRBJ2-1; D might be TRBD1 or TRBD2, each matching 5 bases. CDR3 length: 14 residues. V was cut by 5 bases and J by 2 bases, with 10 bases left in between.

By proportion, this clonotype is medium-sized. The chain recombines TRBV4-3 with TRBJ2-7; TRBD2 matches at 8 bases. Per germline, CDR1 LGHNA and CDR2 YSLEER. The V gene end was trimmed by 4 bases and the J gene end by 4 bases; junction bases not matched to a gene: 9. This CDR3 comprises 15 residues. CDR3 sequence (DNA): TGCGCCAGCAGCCCCGGACTAGCTGAACATTACGAGCAGTACTTC. Protein sequence: CASSPGLAEHYEQYF.

This clonotype was recorded many times. The chain has TRBV19 and TRBJ1-4, with TRBD1 identical over 8 bases. V lost 9 bases to trimming and J lost 8 bases; unmatched junction nucleotides: 11. There are 14 residues in the CDR3. CDR1 and CDR2 (germline): LNHDA, SQIVND (reference sequence). The CDR3 reads CASQQTGVGEKLFF. Here the CDR3 DNA reads TGTGCCAGCCAACAGACAGGGGTCGGCGAAAAACTGTTTTTT.

By share, this clonotype ranks as medium-sized (0.01 to 0.1%). The chain carries TRBV5-4 and TRBJ1-1, with no clear D. The CDR3 contains 14 residues. Germline CDR1 and CDR2: SGHNT and YYREEE (reference sequence). The V end was cut by 3 bases, the J end by 0 bases, with 9 bases between. CDR3 bases: TGTGCCAGCAGCTGGGGAGGGTTGAACACTGAAGCTTTCTTT. It is translated as CASSWGGLNTEAFF.

By its share, this clonotype is medium-sized. The gene calls are TRBV2 and TRBJ1-4, with unresolved D. V was trimmed by 6 bases and J by 8 bases, leaving 7 bases between them. Germline V CDR1 and CDR2: SNHLY, FYNNEI. This CDR3 is built from 11 residues. This CDR3 reads CASRLGEKLFF. The CDR3 coding sequence is TGTGCCAGCAGGCTCGGGGAAAAACTGTTTTTT.

The genes are TRBV7-2 and TRBJ2-5, with D possibly matching TRBD2 (7 bases). The CDR3 covers 15 residues. The germline gives CDR1 SGHTA, CDR2 FQGNSA. Trimming took 5 bases from V and 4 from J, leaving 17 bases between them. The CDR3 is CASSPEGGALETQYF. CDR3 DNA sequence: TGTGCCAGCAGCCCCGAGGGGGGGGCCTTAGAGACCCAGTACTTC.

To note about this clonotype: An end of the junction differs from the germline gene, which may be a read error. The chain carries TRBV11-2 and TRBJ2-5; D is uncertain. Germline CDR1 is SGHAT and CDR2 is FQNNGV. The CDR3 totals 13 residues. The CDR3 reads CASSSGYQETQYF. In nucleotides, the CDR3 is TGTGCCAGCAGCTCAGGCTACCAGGAGACCCAGTACTTC.

In this sample, this clonotype is large. V is TRBV30 and J is TRBJ2-7; D is unclear. Trimming removed 3 bases at V and 4 bases at J, with 10 bases between. Germline V gene lookup returns CDR1 GTSNPN and CDR2 SVGIG (reference sequence). The CDR3 length is 12 residues. This CDR3 reads CAWSAQAYEQYF. The CDR3 DNA is TGTGCCTGGAGCGCCCAGGCTTACGAGCAGTACTTC.

Judged by abundance, this clonotype is medium-sized (0.01 to 0.1%). The rearrangement joins TRBV5-1 to TRBJ2-3; 10 nucleotides line up with TRBD2. Trimming at V came to 4 bases and at J to 4 bases, leaving 9 bases not matched to a gene. This CDR3 spans 16 amino acids. CDR1 is SGHRS, CDR2 YFSETQ, per germline. The DNA of the CDR3 is TGCGCCAGCAGCCCGGCTAGCGGGGGATCGGCAGATACGCAGTATTTT. Translated, it gives CASSPASGGSADTQYF.

The V and J genes are TRBV18 and TRBJ2-1; 7 nucleotides align to TRBD1. Germline trimming cut 1 base from V and 0 bases from J; bases unmatched to any gene: 3. The CDR3 runs to 16 residues. Germline V gene sequence: CDR1 KGHSH, CDR2 LQKENI. The CDR3 nucleotides are TGTGCCAGCTCACCACAGGGGGCCGGCTCCTACAATGAGCAGTTCTTC. Its protein product is CASSPQGAGSYNEQFF. Using reference TRBV18 and TRBJ2-1 for the parts outside the CDR3, the full variable domain is NAGVMQNPRHLVRRRGQEARLRCSPMKGHSHVYWYRQLPEEGLKFMVYLQKENIIDESGMPKERFSAEFPKEGPSILRIQQVVRGDSAAYFCASSPQGAGSYNEQFFGPGTRLTVL.

By sample share, this clonotype is medium-sized. DNA of the CDR3: TGTGCCAGCGGGACTGCGGGGACAGATACGCAGTATTTT. As protein: CASGTAGTDTQYF. The V gene is TRBV2, the J gene TRBJ2-3, with TRBD2 as a possible D gene (6 bases). Looked up from germline, CDR1 is SNHLY and CDR2 is FYNNEI. CDR3 length: 13 residues. Trimming removed 8 bases at V and 3 bases at J, with 12 bases between.

The CDR3 sequence: CASSPITSGELFF. CDR3 DNA sequence: TGTGCCAGCAGCCCCATAACTAGCGGGGAGCTGTTTTTT. The chain couples TRBV5-5 to TRBJ2-2, with a weak D call TRBD2 (5 bases). Trimming cost V 4 bases and J 7 bases, with 11 bases left between them. This CDR3 region has 13 residues. Germline values: CDR1 SGHKS, CDR2 YYEKEE (reference sequence). Together with reference TRBV5-5 and TRBJ2-2, the CDR3 gives the full variable domain: DAGVTQSPTHLIKTRGQQVTLRCSPISGHKSVSWYQQVLGQGPQFIFQYYEKEERGRGNFPDRFSARQFPNYSSELNVNALLLGDSALYLCASSPITSGELFFGEGSRLTVL.

At least ten counts were recorded for this clonotype. The J gene is TRBJ2-4, the V gene TRBV3-1; D uncertain. V lost 2 bases, J lost 4 bases, and 6 bases lay in between. CDR1 and CDR2 from the germline V gene are LGHDT and YNNKEL (reference sequence). The CDR3 covers 13 residues. DNA of the CDR3: TGTGCCAGCAGCCAAAACAATAAAAACATTCAGTACTTC. Its protein is CASSQNNKNIQYF.